What follows are 3 T cell receptor beta chains derived from one specimen sequenced in a study of type 1 regulatory T cells. Study-wide results and limits: Type 1 regulatory T cells had a more restricted TCR repertoire than non-type 1 regulatory T cells.

These receptors have no known antigen. MiXCR was run by TCRdb on the reads, yielding one entry per CDR3 protein. This sample has some 71,000 distinct CDR3 sequences, with 20% found just once. Source material: cultured type 1 regulatory T (Tr1) cells, either the whole culture or a sorted fraction (not recorded which). Every receptor here comes from a human donor in good health.

This chain links TRBV7-2 with TRBJ2-5; 7 nucleotides align to TRBD2. V dropped 2 bases and J dropped 5; count of bases not matched to a gene: 5. Germline lookup yields CDR1 SGHTA and CDR2 FQGNSA. The CDR3 runs to 14 residues. DNA for the CDR3: TGTGCCAGCAGCTTACAGCCCGGGGGGGAGACCCAGTACTTC. Protein product: CASSLQPGGETQYF.

This chain uses TRBV6-5 with TRBJ2-1; TRBD2 matches 13 bases. V dropped 8 bases and J dropped 5; count of bases not matched to a gene: 18. The germline gives CDR1 MNHEY, CDR2 SVGAGI. The CDR3 has 19 amino acids. As DNA, the CDR3 is TGTGCCAGCCGGGACAGGGCTATATGGGGACTAGCGGGAAACAATGAGCAGTTCTTC. This translates into CASRDRAIWGLAGNNEQFF.

This clonotype was picked up many times. V and J are TRBV28 and TRBJ1-1; D is ambiguous. Trimming stripped 5 bases from V and 5 bases from J, with 9 bases between. The germline CDR1 and CDR2 sequences are MDHEN and SYDVKM. The CDR3 runs 12 residues. CDR3 in DNA: TGTGCCAGCAGTCTCCTTGGGACTGAAGCTTTCTTT. It is translated as CASSLLGTEAFF.